This TCR beta chain was identified in a study of T cells in Graves' hyperthyroidism and ophthalmopathy. As for the study in general: Peripheral blood was taken when the disease was first diagnosed, before any treatment began.

Findings and caveats of the study: Also found in blood were most expanded thyroid clonotypes above 0.001. Ophthalmopathy and stable hyperthyroidism were separated by a 13 V-J model.

There are many counts of this clonotype. Its antigen is as yet unknown. The investigators amplified TCR beta CDR3 regions from RNA transcripts. Primed by the HTBI set, a first-round RT-PCR was run on the TCR CDR3. TCRdb called the multiplex PCR reads again in MiXCR, with one record for every CDR3 protein. Among fewer than 250,000 distinct CDR3 sequences listed, about 25% were seen once. The CDR3 totals 13 residues. V was shortened by 5 bases and J by 7 bases, with 14 bases between the two germline ends. Germline CDR1 and CDR2: LNHNV and YYDKDF (reference sequence). The chain combines TRBV15 with TRBJ1-1; D is uncertain. The specimen was blood. The clonotype was recovered from a woman in her thirties or forties with Graves' ophthalmopathy. The CDR3 DNA is TGTGCCACCAGCGGCAGTATTTTATTTGAAGCTTTCTTT. Translating gives CATSGSILFEAFF. The full variable domain, rest sourced from reference TRBV15 and TRBJ1-1, is DAMVIQNPRYQVTQFGKPVTLSCSQTLNHNVMYWYQQKSSQAPKLLFHYYDKDFNNEADTPDNFQSRRPNTSFCFLDIRSPGLGDTAMYLCATSGSILFEAFFGQGTRLTVV.